The clone carrying this T cell receptor beta chain was observed many times. The V end was cut by 3 bases, the J end by 1 base, with 11 bases between. This CDR3 contains 14 residues. CDR1 and CDR2 (germline): SQVTM, ANQGSEA. The data stem from a study of response to subunit inactivated influenza vaccine. TCRdb analysed the RT-PCR reads with MiXCR anew, one entry per CDR3 protein. The sample consists of roughly 500,000 distinct CDR3 sequences, about 17% of them appearing once. This receptor was taken from a man between 50 and 70 years old who received an inactivated influenza vaccine. This specimen was CD4+ T cells sorted from PBMCs, taken approximately 25 months after vaccination. This rearrangement joins TRBV29-1 to TRBJ2-3; TRBD1 is a possible D gene (5 bases). CDR3 region: CSVDSQGGTDTQYF. CDR3 nucleotide sequence: TGCAGCGTTGATAGTCAGGGCGGCACAGATACGCAGTATTTT.